These 3 T cell receptor beta chains were all obtained from the same sample, sequenced in a study of OX40 agonist ivuxolimab in advanced cancers. Clones were sequenced by immunoSEQ multiplex PCR, and TCRdb holds only the in-frame ones, with some missing. The data contain around 73,000 clones, around 90% of them singletons. Sample: CD4+ or CD8+ T cells sorted from blood, taken in a trial of the OX40 agonist ivuxolimab. These receptors were obtained from an adult with an advanced solid tumor such as melanoma, head and neck, liver or kidney cancer.

The rearrangement uses TRBV7-9 and TRBJ2-1, with TRBD1 as a possible D gene (6 bases). The CDR3 sequence is 15 residues long. Germline V gene sequence: CDR1 SEHNR, CDR2 FQNEAQ (reference sequence). Between the trimmed V and J ends, which lost 5 bases and 6 bases, there was a span of 17 bases. In nucleotides, the CDR3 is TGTGCCAGCAGCCGGGTCCCAGGGGCGATCAATGAGCAGTTCTTC. Translating it yields CASSRVPGAINEQFF.

The DNA of the CDR3 is TGCAGCGTTGAAGTCGACAACACCGGGGAGCTGTTTTTT. Protein sequence: CSVEVDNTGELFF. The chain carries TRBV29-1 and TRBJ2-2; no firm D call. This CDR3 has 13 amino acids. Germline V gives CDR1 SQVTM, CDR2 ANQGSEA. V gave up 1 base and J gave up 2 bases, with 5 bases separating them.

The chain carries TRBV4-1 and TRBJ2-1; D may be TRBD1 (6 bases). The V gene's germline CDR1 is MGHRA and CDR2 YSYEKL. The length of the CDR3 is 15 residues. V lost 0 bases and J 7 bases, leaving 13 bases between the germline ends. The CDR3 coding sequence is TGCGCCAGCAGCCAAGAGGGGCGCCAGGGGAATGAGCAGTTCTTC. It is translated as CASSQEGRQGNEQFF.